Below are 21 T cell receptor beta chains sequenced from a single sample in a study of blood T cell repertoires in COVID-19 (TCRdb year 2020). Libraries were prepared through the immunoSEQ multiplex PCR assay. As stored in TCRdb, this immuneACCESS dataset retains in-frame rearrangements with V and J assigned. A fraction of the clones does not appear; measured against another copy, unresolved V genes explain less than half of the discrepancy, and the remainder lacks a known reason. For this sample there are 110,000 to 150,000 clones; 86% appear just once. The ten largest clonotypes hold around 4.5% of the sample. The sample taken for sequencing was PBMCs or T cells enriched from blood (not recorded which). These receptors all come from a man aged 50 or older who had recovered from COVID-19.

This rearrangement joins TRBV30 to TRBJ1-5; 7 bases are a match to TRBD1. The CDR3 is 15 amino acids. V dropped 2 bases and J dropped 2; count of bases not matched to a gene: 6. The germline gives CDR1 GTSNPN, CDR2 SVGIG (reference sequence). In nucleotides, the CDR3 is TGTGCCTGGAGTCCAGGGACAGTCGGCAATCAGCCCCAGCATTTT. It specifies CAWSPGTVGNQPQHF. Filled out from reference TRBV30 and TRBJ1-5, the complete variable domain reads SQTIHQWPATLVQPVGSPLSLECTVEGTSNPNLYWYRQAAGRGLQLLFYSVGIGQISSEVPQNLSASRPQDRQFILSSKKLLLSDSGFYLCAWSPGTVGNQPQHFGDGTRLSIL.

In this sample, this clone turned up once. V gene TRBV19 combines with J gene TRBJ2-1; 12 bases are shared with TRBD2. The CDR3 has 14 amino acids. In germline, CDR1 is LNHDA, CDR2 SQIVND (reference sequence). The trim removed 9 bases at V and 6 bases at J, leaving 6 bases unmatched. The CDR3 DNA follows: TGTGCCAGCCGAGGACTAGCGGGAACCAATGAGCAGTTCTTC. Translation gives CASRGLAGTNEQFF.

The V and J genes are TRBV28 and TRBJ2-6; tentatively, D is TRBD1 (5 bases). Germline V CDR1 and CDR2: MDHEN, SYDVKM. CDR3 size: 16 residues. V lost 3 bases and J lost 3, with 12 bases in between. The CDR3 coding sequence is TGTGCCAGCAGTTTGTGGGGCGGTATTGGGGCCAACGTCCTGACTTTC. This translates into CASSLWGGIGANVLTF.

The chain links TRBV15 to TRBJ1-2, with TRBD1 matching 10 bases. J lost 6 bases, V lost 8 bases, and 9 bases had no gene match. The germline gives CDR1 LNHNV, CDR2 YYDKDF (reference sequence). There are 14 residues in the CDR3. In nucleotides, the CDR3 is TGTGCCACCCGAGACAGGGGGCGAGGGGATGGCTACACCTTC. This encodes CATRDRGRGDGYTF.

This chain links TRBV12-5 with TRBJ2-2, with TRBD1 identical over 10 bases. Germline loops: CDR1 LGHNT, CDR2 FRNRAP. The CDR3 sequence is 20 residues long. The V gene end was trimmed by 2 bases and the J gene end by 6 bases; junction bases not matched to a gene: 18. The CDR3 nucleotides are TGTGCTAGTGGTTTGCTCTCCCCTGGGGACAGGGGCGAAAGAGCCGGGGAGCTGTTTTTT. Encoded protein: CASGLLSPGDRGERAGELFF.

The V gene is TRBV20-1, the J gene TRBJ1-5, with D uncertain. Looked up from germline, CDR1 is DFQATT and CDR2 is SNEGSKA (reference sequence). The V end lost 3 bases, the J end lost 3 bases, and 15 bases lay between the germline ends. The CDR3 spans 15 residues. CDR3 DNA: TGCAGTGCTAGTGAGGCAGGATTCTACAATCAGCCCCAGCATTTT. Translating it yields CSASEAGFYNQPQHF.

The V gene is TRBV4-3, the J gene TRBJ1-5; D call uncertain. The germline gives CDR1 LGHNA, CDR2 YSLEER. The ends were cut back, 1 base at V and 3 bases at J, with 4 bases in the middle. The CDR3 loop spans 13 amino acids. The CDR3 DNA follows: TGCGCCAGCAGCCAAGTACACAATCAGCCCCAGCATTTT. Protein product: CASSQVHNQPQHF.

This chain connects TRBV19 to TRBJ1-1; 9 nucleotides match TRBD1. This CDR3 is built from 14 residues. Germline V gene data show CDR1 as LNHDA and CDR2 as SQIVND (reference sequence). With 9 bases clipped from V and 1 base from J, the junction kept 6 bases outside the gene matches. CDR3 residues: CASHGTGRNTEAFF. The DNA for the CDR3 is TGTGCCAGCCACGGGACAGGGAGGAACACTGAAGCTTTCTTT.

The J gene is TRBJ2-5, the V gene TRBV6-5; the D gene is possibly TRBD2 (6 bases). V gave up 6 bases and J gave up 5 bases, with 13 bases separating them. The V gene's germline CDR1 is MNHEY and CDR2 SVGAGI. CDR3 length: 13 residues. The CDR3 is CASRSWGRETQYF. In nucleotides, the CDR3 is TGTGCCAGCAGATCTTGGGGGAGGGAGACCCAGTACTTC.

Comments on this clone: A junction boundary mismatches the germline segment, possibly from a read error. This rearrangement joins TRBV28 to TRBJ2-3; 13 nucleotides align to TRBD2. Germline lookup yields CDR1 MDHEN and CDR2 SYDVKM. The CDR3 sequence is 13 residues long. CDR3 DNA: TGTGCCAGCAGTCCTGGACTAGCGGGAGCACAGATTTTC. Translation: CASSPGLAGAQIF.

V gene TRBV7-3 combines with J gene TRBJ1-3; no definite D call. Trimming removed 1 base from V and 3 bases from J, with 4 bases in between. The CDR3 spans 13 residues. Per the germline V gene, CDR1 is SGHTA and CDR2 is FQGTGA. The CDR3 is CASSLRHGNTIYF. Written as DNA, the CDR3 is TGTGCCAGCAGCTTAAGACATGGAAACACCATATATTTT.

The chain employs TRBV30 and TRBJ1-4; tentatively, D is TRBD1 (5 bases). CDR1 GTSNPN and CDR2 SVGIG come from the germline V gene (reference sequence). This CDR3 is built from 15 residues. V dropped 3 bases and J dropped 10 bases, with 21 bases sitting between them. CDR3 nucleotide sequence: TGTGCCTGGAGGGATAGAAAGGGGCCGATGGGAAAACTGTTTTTT. This codes for CAWRDRKGPMGKLFF.

The chain uses TRBV5-4 and TRBJ2-2, with 9 bases lining up with TRBD1. Germline CDR1 and CDR2: SGHNT and YYREEE (reference sequence). Losses at the gene ends were 4 bases for V and 6 bases for J; bases not matched to a gene: 7. CDR3 length equals 15 residues. CDR3 sequence: CASSPLTGGSGELFF. In DNA form, the CDR3 reads TGTGCCAGCAGCCCCCTGACAGGGGGATCCGGGGAGCTGTTTTTT.

V usage is TRBV28 and J usage is TRBJ2-7; possible D gene TRBD2, 6 bases. From germline, CDR1 is MDHEN and CDR2 SYDVKM. The CDR3 covers 14 residues. V lost 7 bases to trimming and J lost 2 bases, with 15 bases between them. The CDR3 is CASTHGGSPYEQYF. The DNA for the CDR3 is TGTGCCAGCACCCACGGAGGGTCTCCCTACGAGCAGTACTTC.

The V and J genes are TRBV27 and TRBJ2-6; weak D call: TRBD1 (5 bases). Germline V CDR1 and CDR2: MNHEY, SMNVEV (reference sequence). The CDR3 is made up of 16 amino acids. Trimming removed 2 bases from V and 0 bases from J, with 8 bases in between. The CDR3 DNA is TGTGCCAGCAGTTTACCTGACAGCTCTGGGGCCAACGTCCTGACTTTC. The encoded protein is CASSLPDSSGANVLTF. The complete variable domain, with remaining parts taken from reference TRBV27 and TRBJ2-6, reads EAQVTQNPRYLITVTGKKLTVTCSQNMNHEYMSWYRQDPGLGLRQIYYSMNVEVTDKGDVPEGYKVSRKEKRNFPLILESPSPNQTSLYFCASSLPDSSGANVLTFGAGSRLTVL.

The J gene is TRBJ2-7, the V gene TRBV3-1 (or the pseudogene TRBV3-2), with a weak D call TRBD1 (7 bases). V was pared by 4 bases and J by 3 bases, with 13 bases between. The CDR3 runs 14 residues. Germline values: CDR1 LGHDT, CDR2 YNNKEL (reference sequence). The CDR3 DNA reads TGTGCCAGCAGCCGGGGGGACAGTCTCTACGAGCAGTACTTC. As protein: CASSRGDSLYEQYF.

The chain couples TRBV28 to TRBJ1-6; D gene unclear. Per the germline V gene, CDR1 is MDHEN and CDR2 is SYDVKM. CDR3 length: 14 residues. Trimming pared 8 bases from V and 9 bases from J, leaving 17 bases between. For the CDR3, the DNA is TGTGCCAGCCGGAAGTCAAGAGCGGGTTCACCCCTCCACTTT. Protein: CASRKSRAGSPLHF.

V is TRBV27 and J is TRBJ2-7; TRBD1 matches 9 bases. The ends lost 10 bases at V and 4 bases at J; junction bases unmatched: 17. This CDR3 is built from 16 residues. Germline assignment: CDR1 MNHEY and CDR2 SMNVEV (reference sequence). The CDR3 sequence is CATKPAGEQGAYEQYF. CDR3 bases: TGTGCCACCAAACCGGCGGGGGAACAGGGGGCTTACGAGCAGTACTTC.

The CDR3 region is CASSPLDRDNYGYTF. CDR3 nucleotide sequence: TGTGCCAGCAGCCCCCTGGACAGGGACAACTATGGCTACACCTTC. The rearrangement uses TRBV28 and TRBJ1-2, with 8 bases fitting TRBD1. Germline CDR1 MDHEN, CDR2 SYDVKM. The CDR3 is 15 residues long. Losses at the gene ends were 6 bases for V and 2 bases for J; bases not matched to a gene: 8.

V gene TRBV27 combines with J gene TRBJ2-7; perhaps TRBD2 as D (7 bases). The germline CDR1 and CDR2 sequences are MNHEY and SMNVEV (reference sequence). Trimming took 8 bases from V and 3 from J, leaving 17 bases between them. The CDR3 has 14 residues. CDR3 region: CASSKGGANYEQYV. As DNA, the CDR3 is TGTGCCAGCTCCAAGGGGGGGGCGAACTACGAGCAGTACGTC.

The rearrangement uses TRBV19 and TRBJ2-7; 8 nucleotides align to TRBD2. Trimming took 6 bases from V and 2 from J; bases not matched to a gene: 9. This CDR3 has 15 amino acids. Germline-derived CDR1 and CDR2 are LNHDA and SQIVND (reference sequence). In DNA, the CDR3 is TGTGCCAGTAGCAGGATTGAGGGACTAGCCTACGAGCAGTACTTC. Amino acids: CASSRIEGLAYEQYF.